What follows are 26 T cell receptor beta chains derived from one specimen sequenced in a study of T cell changes during pregnancy in multiple sclerosis. Generated by immunoSEQ multiplex PCR, the TCRdb table keeps only in-frame clones and is missing some. The sample contains roughly 71,000 clones, 80% to 95% of which appear only once. The specimen was peripheral blood, collected in the first trimester of pregnancy. These TCRs come from a female donor in good health, enrolled as a control in a pregnancy study.

This rearrangement joins TRBV28 to TRBJ2-1; tentatively, D is TRBD1 (5 bases). Germline values: CDR1 MDHEN, CDR2 SYDVKM. Trimming left V 3 bases short and J 12 bases short, with 15 bases between. The CDR3 spans 13 residues. CDR3 sequence: CASSFPSAQGQFF. Written as DNA, the CDR3 is TGTGCCAGCAGTTTTCCCTCCGCTCAGGGGCAGTTCTTC.

This clone was found a few times. This sequence joins TRBV5-1 and TRBJ2-1; maybe TRBD1 (5 bases). This CDR3 is built from 15 residues. Trimming took 0 bases from V and 4 from J, leaving 11 bases between them. Per the germline V gene, CDR1 is SGHRS and CDR2 is YFSETQ. The CDR3 protein is CASSLAGSVYNEQFF. CDR3 DNA sequence: TGCGCCAGCAGCTTGGCAGGGTCGGTGTACAATGAGCAGTTCTTC. Supplemented by reference TRBV5-1 and TRBJ2-1, the full variable domain reads KAGVTQTPRYLIKTRGQQVTLSCSPISGHRSVSWYQQTPGQGLQFLFEYFSETQRNKGNFPGRFSGRQFSNSRSEMNVSTLELGDSALYLCASSLAGSVYNEQFFGPGTRLTVL.

The V gene is TRBV5-4, the J gene TRBJ2-5; 7 bases align to TRBD1. Germline loops: CDR1 SGHNT, CDR2 YYREEE (reference sequence). CDR3 length: 15 amino acids. The junction had 5 bases not matched to a gene; V was cut back by 0 bases and J by 3 bases. CDR3 amino acids: CASSLGQGVEETQYF. DNA for the CDR3: TGTGCCAGCAGCTTGGGTCAGGGGGTGGAAGAGACCCAGTACTTC.

The count of this clone is one. The rearrangement links TRBV2 to TRBJ2-4; TRBD2 agrees at 11 bases. The V and J ends lost 6 bases and 1 base, in that order; junction bases with no gene match: 8. Germline CDR1 SNHLY, CDR2 FYNNEI. This CDR3 comprises 17 residues. The CDR3 DNA sequence: TGTGCCAGCAGGGGGCTAGCGGGAGGCTGGGCCAAAAACATTCAGTACTTC. Protein: CASRGLAGGWAKNIQYF.

V is TRBV6-5 and J is TRBJ1-1; D might be TRBD1 (5 bases). This CDR3 is built from 13 residues. Germline CDR1 reads MNHEY; CDR2 reads SVGAGI. The V gene lost 6 bases and the J gene lost 4 bases, with 12 bases spanning the gap. This CDR3 is CASRGEWVTEAFF. The CDR3 DNA reads as TGTGCCAGCAGAGGGGAATGGGTCACTGAAGCTTTCTTT.

The chain carries TRBV7-8 and TRBJ1-1; D not certain. Germline assignment: CDR1 SGHVS and CDR2 FQNEAQ. V dropped 7 bases and J dropped 9 bases, with 12 bases sitting between them. This CDR3 is 11 amino acids long. The CDR3 nucleotides read TGTGCCAGCAACGGAGGTTTTAAAGCTTTCTTT. Translating it yields CASNGGFKAFF.

The chain combines TRBV5-1 with TRBJ1-1, with D maybe TRBD1 (6 bases). The germline V gene has CDR1 SGHRS and CDR2 YFSETQ. This CDR3 has 13 residues. The V and J ends lost 7 bases and 3 bases respectively, with 13 bases between them. CDR3 in amino acids: CASQGNGYTEAFF. The DNA of the CDR3 is TGCGCCAGCCAGGGGAATGGTTACACTGAAGCTTTCTTT.

The chain uses TRBV28 and TRBJ2-6, with 8 nucleotides matching TRBD1. This CDR3 contains 16 residues. V lost 7 bases, J lost 2 bases, and 7 bases stayed unmatched. The germline gives CDR1 MDHEN, CDR2 SYDVKM. The CDR3 DNA reads TGTGCCAGCACCCGACAGGGGAATACTGGGGCCAACGTCCTGACTTTC. Translating it yields CASTRQGNTGANVLTF.

The rearrangement links TRBV5-4 to TRBJ2-1; 9 bases are a match to TRBD2. The V gene's germline CDR1 is SGHNT and CDR2 YYREEE (reference sequence). The CDR3 totals 18 residues. V trimming: 1 base; J trimming: 4 bases; junction bases outside the gene matches: 12. CDR3 in DNA: TGTGCCAGCAGCTTGTTAGGTGCGGGAGGGCCTACGTACAATGAGCAGTTCTTC. Encoded protein: CASSLLGAGGPTYNEQFF.

This sequence joins TRBV6-1 and TRBJ1-2; D unclear. The CDR3 has 13 residues. V lost 2 bases and J 1 base, leaving 5 bases between the germline ends. Germline lookup yields CDR1 MNHNS and CDR2 SASEGT. The CDR3 bases are TGTGCCAGCAGTGAAAGCGGTAACTATGGCTACACCTTC. The encoded protein is CASSESGNYGYTF.

The chain recombines TRBV29-1 with TRBJ2-2, with a possible D match to TRBD1 (6 bases). V lost 7 bases and J lost 1, with 7 bases in between. This CDR3 is 12 amino acids long. Per germline, CDR1 SQVTM and CDR2 ANQGSEA. CDR3 sequence reads: CSAGENTGELFF. The DNA of the CDR3 is TGCAGCGCAGGGGAGAACACCGGGGAGCTGTTTTTT.

The chain couples TRBV15 to TRBJ2-7; no reliable D call. Germline CDR1 is LNHNV and CDR2 is YYDKDF (reference sequence). V lost 0 bases, J lost 3 bases, and 6 bases lay in between. The CDR3 totals 13 residues. DNA for the CDR3: TGTGCCACCAGCAGAGATGTCGGCTACGAGCAGTACTTC. It encodes CATSRDVGYEQYF.

The rearrangement links TRBV9 to TRBJ1-5; TRBD1 agrees at 7 bases. The CDR3 extends over 13 amino acids. Per the germline V gene, CDR1 is SGDLS and CDR2 is YYNGEE. V shed 4 bases and J 4 bases; nucleotides not matched to a gene: 2. DNA of the CDR3: TGTGCCAGCAGCCGGGACAGTAATCAGCCCCAGCATTTT. Its protein is CASSRDSNQPQHF.

V and J are TRBV11-2 and TRBJ2-7; 9 nucleotides agree with TRBD2. This CDR3 comprises 20 residues. Germline assignment: CDR1 SGHAT and CDR2 FQNNGV. The J segment lost 2 bases and the V segment lost 0 bases, leaving 17 bases of the junction unmatched. The chain's CDR3 is CASSLEILGPGTSLPYEQYF. The DNA of the CDR3 is TGTGCCAGCAGCTTAGAAATTTTAGGCCCCGGGACTAGCCTCCCCTACGAGCAGTACTTC.

The chain links TRBV30 to TRBJ1-3, with 9 bases matching TRBD1. Looked up from germline, CDR1 is GTSNPN and CDR2 is SVGIG (reference sequence). The CDR3 consists of 16 residues. Trimming took 0 bases from V and 2 from J; bases not matched to a gene: 5. CDR3 amino acids: CAWSVEDRGPGNTIYF. The CDR3 DNA reads as TGTGCCTGGAGTGTTGAGGACAGGGGCCCTGGAAACACCATATATTTT.

The rearrangement links TRBV7-9 to TRBJ1-2; D possibly corresponds to TRBD1 (6 bases). The length of the CDR3 is 13 residues. Germline V gene sequence: CDR1 SEHNR, CDR2 FQNEAQ (reference sequence). Trimming cost V 4 bases and J 8 bases, with 14 bases left between them. This CDR3 reads CASSSGRGQGYTF. The DNA of the CDR3 is TGTGCCAGCAGCTCCGGGCGGGGGCAGGGCTACACCTTC.

This clone has just one count. The V gene is TRBV21-1, the J gene TRBJ2-5; the table's TRBD2 call for D was not verified on the DNA. TRBV21-1 is marked as a pseudogene. The CDR3 runs to 16 residues. CDR3 in DNA: TGTGCCACCCATAAAGGGCTAGCGGGCGCACGGGAGACCCAGTACTTC. Translating it yields CATHKGLAGARETQYF.

The chain combines TRBV5-4 with TRBJ2-7, with 9 bases that match TRBD2. Per germline, CDR1 SGHNT and CDR2 YYREEE (reference sequence). The V segment lost 3 bases and the J segment 4 bases; nucleotides outside the gene matches: 14. This CDR3 is 17 amino acids long. CDR3 sequence reads: CASSWGGAGGVIYEQYF. In DNA form, the CDR3 reads TGTGCCAGCAGCTGGGGAGGGGCGGGAGGGGTGATTTACGAGCAGTACTTC.

This chain joins TRBV28 and TRBJ2-3; D is unclear. With 6 bases removed from V and 1 base from J, the gap between germline ends came to 14 bases. In germline, CDR1 is MDHEN, CDR2 SYDVKM. The CDR3 consists of 15 residues. The CDR3 nucleotides read TGTGCCAGCAGCCTAGAGGATCTCGGCACAGATACGCAGTATTTT. Amino acids: CASSLEDLGTDTQYF.

The gene calls are TRBV7-8 and TRBJ2-3, with 7 bases lining up with TRBD2. The CDR3 runs 15 residues. Germline CDR1 reads SGHVS; CDR2 reads FQNEAQ. The junction had 1 base not matched to a gene; V was cut back by 1 base and J by 0 bases. CDR3: CASSLEGGSTDTQYF. CDR3 DNA sequence: TGTGCCAGCAGCTTAGAGGGAGGGAGCACAGATACGCAGTATTTT.

The chain is built from TRBV5-1 and TRBJ2-4; D is unresolved. Germline V gene data show CDR1 as SGHRS and CDR2 as YFSETQ. The CDR3 runs 14 residues. V was trimmed by 9 bases and J by 8 bases, leaving 21 bases between them. The CDR3 spells CATMPHPIRDIQYF. In DNA form, the CDR3 reads TGCGCCACCATGCCCCACCCAATTCGGGACATTCAGTACTTC.

The rearrangement links TRBV11-2 to TRBJ2-5, with D possibly TRBD1 on 5 matching bases. This CDR3 region has 16 residues. The germline CDR1 and CDR2 sequences are SGHAT and FQNNGV. The V gene lost 0 bases and the J gene lost 4 bases, with 15 bases spanning the gap. Here the CDR3 DNA reads TGTGCCAGCAGCTTAGAAGGGTATTGGGGCCGAGAGACCCAGTACTTC. It is translated as CASSLEGYWGRETQYF.

CDR3 DNA sequence: TGTGCCTGGAGTGGAGGGGGAACTGAAGCTTTCTTT. This sequence encodes CAWSGGGTEAFF. The genes are TRBV30 and TRBJ1-1; a possible D gene is TRBD1 (6 bases). Germline CDR1 and CDR2: GTSNPN and SVGIG (reference sequence). Trimming left V 1 base short and J 5 bases short, with 8 bases between. CDR3 length: 12 residues.

J is TRBJ1-3 and V is TRBV7-9, with 9 bases matching TRBD1. With 5 bases clipped from V and 5 bases from J, the junction kept 7 bases outside the gene matches. The germline CDR1 and CDR2 sequences are SEHNR and FQNEAQ (reference sequence). This CDR3 is built from 15 residues. The CDR3 DNA sequence: TGTGCCAGCAGCCCTCTTGGGACAGGGAGAAACACCATATATTTT. Translating gives CASSPLGTGRNTIYF. Full variable domain (missing parts from reference TRBV7-9 and TRBJ1-3): DTGVSQNPRHKITKRGQNVTFRCDPISEHNRLYWYRQTLGQGPEFLTYFQNEAQLEKSRLLSDRFSAERPKGSFSTLEIQRTEQGDSAMYLCASSPLGTGRNTIYFGEGSWLTVV.

The table lists this clone with a count of one. This sequence joins TRBV28 and TRBJ1-5, with TRBD1 matching over 8 bases. CDR3 length: 15 residues. Germline V CDR1 and CDR2: MDHEN, SYDVKM. J was trimmed by 6 bases and V by 8 bases; bases with no gene match: 12. The CDR3 DNA follows: TGTGCCAGCGGATTTGCGAGACAGGGGAGTCAGCCCCAGCATTTT. This encodes CASGFARQGSQPQHF.

The V gene is TRBV2, the J gene TRBJ1-3; unclear D gene. V was pared by 6 bases and J by 6 bases, with 12 bases between. CDR3 length: 13 amino acids. Germline V gives CDR1 SNHLY, CDR2 FYNNEI. CDR3 coding DNA: TGTGCCAGCAGCCCCCCGGTAGAAAACACCATATATTTT. Translating it yields CASSPPVENTIYF. The variable domain in full, completed from reference TRBV2 and TRBJ1-3, reads EPEVTQTPSHQVTQMGQEVILRCVPISNHLYFYWYRQILGQKVEFLVSFYNNEISEKSEIFDDQFSVERPDGSNFTLKIRSTKLEDSAMYFCASSPPVENTIYFGEGSWLTVV.